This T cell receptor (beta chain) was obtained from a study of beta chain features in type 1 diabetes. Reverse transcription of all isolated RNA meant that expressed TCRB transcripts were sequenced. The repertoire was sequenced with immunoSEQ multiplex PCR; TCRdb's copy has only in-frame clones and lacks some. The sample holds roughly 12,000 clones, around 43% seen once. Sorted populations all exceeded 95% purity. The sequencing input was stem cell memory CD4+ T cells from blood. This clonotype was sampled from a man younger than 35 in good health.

Here the CDR3 DNA reads TGTGCCAGCAGCATCGGACAGGCCGGGGAGCTGTTTTTT. This sequence encodes CASSIGQAGELFF. The chain recombines TRBV7-9 with TRBJ2-2, with 7 bases that match TRBD1. This CDR3 has 13 residues. Germline CDR1 and CDR2: SEHNR and FQNEAQ (reference sequence). V lost 5 bases to trimming and J lost 6 bases; unmatched junction nucleotides: 3.